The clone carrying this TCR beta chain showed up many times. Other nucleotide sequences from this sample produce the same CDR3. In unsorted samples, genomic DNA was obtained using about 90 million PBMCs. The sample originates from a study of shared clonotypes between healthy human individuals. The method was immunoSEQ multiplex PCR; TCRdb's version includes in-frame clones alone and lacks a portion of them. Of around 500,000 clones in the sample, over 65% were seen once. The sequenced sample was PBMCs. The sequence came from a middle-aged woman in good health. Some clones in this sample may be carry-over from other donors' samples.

CDR3: CASSLWRGSSYNEQFF. The CDR3 DNA sequence: TGTGCCAGCAGTTTATGGCGGGGTTCCTCCTACAATGAGCAGTTCTTC. The V call is TRBV28, the J call TRBJ2-1, with D possibly TRBD2 on 6 matching bases. V gave up 0 bases and J gave up 0 bases, with 9 bases separating them. The germline gives CDR1 MDHEN, CDR2 SYDVKM. The CDR3 contains 16 residues.